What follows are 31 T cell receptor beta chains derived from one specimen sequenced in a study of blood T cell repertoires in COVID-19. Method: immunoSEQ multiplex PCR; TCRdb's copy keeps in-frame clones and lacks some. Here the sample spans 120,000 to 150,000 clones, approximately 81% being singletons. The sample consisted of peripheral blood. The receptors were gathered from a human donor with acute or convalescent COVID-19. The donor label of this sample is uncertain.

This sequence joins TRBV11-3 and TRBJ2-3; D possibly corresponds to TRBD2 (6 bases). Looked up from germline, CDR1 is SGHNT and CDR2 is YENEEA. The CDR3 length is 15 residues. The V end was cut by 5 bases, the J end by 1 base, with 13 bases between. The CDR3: CASSRSSEGTDTQYF. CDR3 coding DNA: TGTGCCAGCAGCCGCTCTAGCGAGGGCACAGATACGCAGTATTTT.

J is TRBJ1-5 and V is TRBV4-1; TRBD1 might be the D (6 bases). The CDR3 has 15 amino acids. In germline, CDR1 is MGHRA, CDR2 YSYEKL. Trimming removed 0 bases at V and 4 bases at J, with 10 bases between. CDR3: CASSQDAGVNQPQHF. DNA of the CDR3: TGCGCCAGCAGCCAAGATGCAGGGGTAAATCAGCCCCAGCATTTT.

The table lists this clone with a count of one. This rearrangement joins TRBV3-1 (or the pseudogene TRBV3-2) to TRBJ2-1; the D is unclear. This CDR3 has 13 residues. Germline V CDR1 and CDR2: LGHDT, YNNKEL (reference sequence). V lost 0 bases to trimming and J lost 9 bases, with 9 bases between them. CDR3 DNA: TGTGCCAGCAGCCAAGATCCGGGTGCTGAGCAGTTCTTC. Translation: CASSQDPGAEQFF.

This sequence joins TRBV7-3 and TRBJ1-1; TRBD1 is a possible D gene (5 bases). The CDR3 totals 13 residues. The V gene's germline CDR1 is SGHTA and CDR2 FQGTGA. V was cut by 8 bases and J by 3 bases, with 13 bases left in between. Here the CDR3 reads CASGIGGDTEAFF. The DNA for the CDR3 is TGTGCCAGCGGTATAGGAGGGGACACTGAAGCTTTCTTT. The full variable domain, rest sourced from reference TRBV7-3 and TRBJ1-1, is GAGVSQTPSNKVTEKGKYVELRCDPISGHTALYWYRQSLGQGPEFLIYFQGTGAADDSGLPNDRFFAVRPEGSVSTLKIQRTERGDSAVYLCASGIGGDTEAFFGQGTRLTVV.

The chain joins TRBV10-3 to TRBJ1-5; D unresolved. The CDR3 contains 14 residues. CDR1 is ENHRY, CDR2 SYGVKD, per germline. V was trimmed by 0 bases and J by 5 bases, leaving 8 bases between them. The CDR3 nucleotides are TGTGCCATCAGTGAGTCGACGGGAGATCAGCCCCAGCATTTT. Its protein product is CAISESTGDQPQHF.

Here the CDR3 reads CASSLSSRETQYF. The DNA of the CDR3 is TGTGCCAGCAGTTTGTCTAGCCGTGAGACCCAGTACTTC. The chain employs TRBV12-3 or TRBV12-4 and TRBJ2-5; weak D call: TRBD2 (5 bases). With 3 bases removed from V and 5 bases from J, the gap between germline ends came to 10 bases. There are 13 residues in the CDR3.

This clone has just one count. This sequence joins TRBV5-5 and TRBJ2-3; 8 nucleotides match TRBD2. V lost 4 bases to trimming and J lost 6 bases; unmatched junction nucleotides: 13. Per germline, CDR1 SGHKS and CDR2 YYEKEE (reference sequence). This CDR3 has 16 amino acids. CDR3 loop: CASSPLSAGAGDTQYF. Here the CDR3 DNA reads TGTGCCAGCAGCCCTCTCTCAGCGGGGGCGGGGGATACGCAGTATTTT.

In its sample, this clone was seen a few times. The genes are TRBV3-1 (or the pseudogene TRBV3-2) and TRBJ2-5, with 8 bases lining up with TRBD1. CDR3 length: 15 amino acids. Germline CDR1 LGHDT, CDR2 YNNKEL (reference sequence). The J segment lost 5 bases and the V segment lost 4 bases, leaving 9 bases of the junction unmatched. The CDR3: CASSLGTGSSETQYF. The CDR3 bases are TGTGCCAGCAGCCTTGGGACAGGTTCTTCGGAGACCCAGTACTTC.

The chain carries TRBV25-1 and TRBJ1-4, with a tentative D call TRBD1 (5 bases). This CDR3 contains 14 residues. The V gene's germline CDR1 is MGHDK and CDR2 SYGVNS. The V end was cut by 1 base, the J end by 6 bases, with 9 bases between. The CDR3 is CASSEWGLDEKLFF. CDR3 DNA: TGTGCCAGCAGTGAATGGGGACTGGATGAAAAACTGTTTTTT.

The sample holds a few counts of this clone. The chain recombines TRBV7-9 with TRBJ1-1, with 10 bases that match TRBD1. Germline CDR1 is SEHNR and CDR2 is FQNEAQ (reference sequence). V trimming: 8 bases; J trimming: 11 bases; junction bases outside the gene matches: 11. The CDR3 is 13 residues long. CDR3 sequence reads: CASDPAGTGEAFF. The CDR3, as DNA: TGTGCCAGCGACCCTGCCGGGACAGGGGAGGCTTTCTTT.

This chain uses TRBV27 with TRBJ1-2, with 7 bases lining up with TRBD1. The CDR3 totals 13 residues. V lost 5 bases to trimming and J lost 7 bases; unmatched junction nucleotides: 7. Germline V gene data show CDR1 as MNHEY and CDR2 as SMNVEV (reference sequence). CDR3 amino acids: CASSPRGLGGYTF. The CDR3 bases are TGTGCCAGCAGTCCTAGGGGGCTCGGTGGCTACACCTTC.

For the CDR3, the DNA is TGTGCCATCAGCAAGTTGGAGGTCCGGGGCTACACCTTC. This sequence encodes CAISKLEVRGYTF. The rearrangement links TRBV10-3 to TRBJ1-2; D not certain. Germline values: CDR1 ENHRY, CDR2 SYGVKD. Trimming pared 6 bases from V and 8 bases from J, leaving 16 bases between. CDR3 length equals 13 residues.

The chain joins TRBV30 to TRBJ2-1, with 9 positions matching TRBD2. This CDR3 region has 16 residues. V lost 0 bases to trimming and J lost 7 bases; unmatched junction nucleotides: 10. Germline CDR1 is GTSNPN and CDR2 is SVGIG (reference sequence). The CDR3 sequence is CAWSVRRSGGINEQFF. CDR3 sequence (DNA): TGTGCCTGGAGTGTACGTCGTAGCGGGGGTATAAATGAGCAGTTCTTC. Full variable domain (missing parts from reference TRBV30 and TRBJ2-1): SQTIHQWPATLVQPVGSPLSLECTVEGTSNPNLYWYRQAAGRGLQLLFYSVGIGQISSEVPQNLSASRPQDRQFILSSKKLLLSDSGFYLCAWSVRRSGGINEQFFGPGTRLTVL.

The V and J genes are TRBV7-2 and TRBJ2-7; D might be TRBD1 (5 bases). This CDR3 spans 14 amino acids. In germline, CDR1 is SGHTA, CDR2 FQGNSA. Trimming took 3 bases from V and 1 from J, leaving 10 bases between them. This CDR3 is CASSLTVVSYEQYF. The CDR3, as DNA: TGTGCCAGCAGCTTGACAGTCGTATCCTACGAGCAGTACTTC.

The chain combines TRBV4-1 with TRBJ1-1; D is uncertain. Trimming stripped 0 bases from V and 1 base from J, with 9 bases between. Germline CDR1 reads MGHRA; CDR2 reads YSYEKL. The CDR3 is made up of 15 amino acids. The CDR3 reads CASSQEAGGNTEAFF. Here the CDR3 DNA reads TGCGCCAGCAGCCAAGAAGCCGGAGGGAACACTGAAGCTTTCTTT.

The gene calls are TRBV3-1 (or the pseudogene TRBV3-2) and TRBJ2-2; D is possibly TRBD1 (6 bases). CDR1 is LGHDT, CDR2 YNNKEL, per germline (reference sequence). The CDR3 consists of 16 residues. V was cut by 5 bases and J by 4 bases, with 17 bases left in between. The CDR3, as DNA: TGTGCCAGCAGCTACCCCTCGGACAGAGGCACCGGGGAGCTGTTTTTT. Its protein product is CASSYPSDRGTGELFF.

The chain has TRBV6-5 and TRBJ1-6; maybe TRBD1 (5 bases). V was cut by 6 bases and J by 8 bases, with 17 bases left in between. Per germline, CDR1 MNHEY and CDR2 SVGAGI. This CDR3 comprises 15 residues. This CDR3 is CASRPAVGAYSPLHF. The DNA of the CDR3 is TGTGCCAGCAGACCTGCTGTAGGGGCGTATTCACCCCTCCACTTT.

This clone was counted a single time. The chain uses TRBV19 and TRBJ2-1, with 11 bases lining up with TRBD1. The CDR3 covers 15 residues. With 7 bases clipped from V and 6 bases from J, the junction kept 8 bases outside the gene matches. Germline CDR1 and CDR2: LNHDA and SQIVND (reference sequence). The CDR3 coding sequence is TGTGCCAGTACCCACCGGGACAGGGGGATCAATGAGCAGTTCTTC. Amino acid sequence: CASTHRDRGINEQFF.

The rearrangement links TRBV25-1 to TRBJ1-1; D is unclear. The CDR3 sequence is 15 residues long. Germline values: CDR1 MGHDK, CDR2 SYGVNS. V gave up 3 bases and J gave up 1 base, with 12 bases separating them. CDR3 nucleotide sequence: TGTGCCAGCAGTGACCCAGCGGGCGGGAACACTGAAGCTTTCTTT. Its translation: CASSDPAGGNTEAFF.

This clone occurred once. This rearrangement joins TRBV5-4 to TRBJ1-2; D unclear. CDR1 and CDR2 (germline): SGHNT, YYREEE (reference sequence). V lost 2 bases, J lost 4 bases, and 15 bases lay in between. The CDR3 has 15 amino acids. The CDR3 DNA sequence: TGTGCCAGCAGCTTTCGTCAGGCGTTCTCCTATGGCTACACCTTC. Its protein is CASSFRQAFSYGYTF.

The CDR3 sequence: CASSEDRAYEQYF. CDR3 sequence (DNA): TGTGCCAGCAGCGAGGACAGGGCCTACGAGCAGTACTTC. This rearrangement joins TRBV6-5 to TRBJ2-7; 8 bases agree with TRBD1. The CDR3 runs 13 residues. Germline V gene lookup returns CDR1 MNHEY and CDR2 SVGAGI. J gave up 2 bases and V 6 bases, and 3 bases lay outside the gene matches.

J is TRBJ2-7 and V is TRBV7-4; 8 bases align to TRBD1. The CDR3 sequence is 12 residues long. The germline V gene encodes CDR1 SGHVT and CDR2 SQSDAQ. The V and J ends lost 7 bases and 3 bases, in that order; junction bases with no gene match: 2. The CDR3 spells CASIDRGYEQYV. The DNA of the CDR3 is TGTGCCAGCATAGACAGGGGCTACGAGCAGTACGTC.

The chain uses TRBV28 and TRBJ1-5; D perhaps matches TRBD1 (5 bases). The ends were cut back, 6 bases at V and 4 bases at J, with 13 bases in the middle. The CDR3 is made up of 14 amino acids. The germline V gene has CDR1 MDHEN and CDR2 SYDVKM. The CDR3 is CASSFDGGNQPQHF. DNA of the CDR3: TGTGCCAGCAGCTTTGATGGGGGGAATCAGCCCCAGCATTTT.

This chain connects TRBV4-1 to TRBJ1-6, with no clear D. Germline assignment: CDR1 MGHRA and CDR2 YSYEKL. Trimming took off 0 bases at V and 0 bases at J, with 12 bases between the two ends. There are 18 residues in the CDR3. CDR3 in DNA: TGCGCCAGCAGCCAAGATAATGAGGAGGGCTCCTATAATTCACCCCTCCACTTT. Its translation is CASSQDNEEGSYNSPLHF.

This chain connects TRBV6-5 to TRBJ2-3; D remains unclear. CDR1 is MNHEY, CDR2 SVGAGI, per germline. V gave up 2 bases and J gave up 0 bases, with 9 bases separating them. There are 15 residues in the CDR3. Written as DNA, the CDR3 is TGTGCCAGCAGTTACCCAAGCTGGAGCACAGATACGCAGTATTTT. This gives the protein CASSYPSWSTDTQYF.

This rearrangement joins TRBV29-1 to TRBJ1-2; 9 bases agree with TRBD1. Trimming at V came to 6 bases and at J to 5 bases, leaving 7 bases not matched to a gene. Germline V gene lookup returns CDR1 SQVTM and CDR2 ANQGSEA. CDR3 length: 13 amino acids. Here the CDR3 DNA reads TGCAGCGTCGCACCGGGACAGGGTTATGGCTACACCTTC. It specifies CSVAPGQGYGYTF.

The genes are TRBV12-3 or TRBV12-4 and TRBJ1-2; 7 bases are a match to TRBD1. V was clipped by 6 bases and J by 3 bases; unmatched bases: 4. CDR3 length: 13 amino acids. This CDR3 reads CASRETGDYGYTF. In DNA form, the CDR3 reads TGTGCCAGCAGAGAAACAGGGGACTATGGCTACACCTTC.

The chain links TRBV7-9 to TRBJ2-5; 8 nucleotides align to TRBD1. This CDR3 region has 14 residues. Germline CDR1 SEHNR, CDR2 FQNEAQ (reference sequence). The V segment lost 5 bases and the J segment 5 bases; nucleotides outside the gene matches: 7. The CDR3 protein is CASSGPGGGETQYF. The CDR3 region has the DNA TGTGCCAGCAGCGGTCCAGGGGGCGGGGAGACCCAGTACTTC.

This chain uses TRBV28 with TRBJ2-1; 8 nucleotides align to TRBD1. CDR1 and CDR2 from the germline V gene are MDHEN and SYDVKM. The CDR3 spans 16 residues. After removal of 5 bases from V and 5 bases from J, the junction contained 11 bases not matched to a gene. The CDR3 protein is CASSVGAGQGNNEQFF. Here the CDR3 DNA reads TGTGCCAGCAGTGTCGGGGCCGGACAGGGCAACAATGAGCAGTTCTTC.

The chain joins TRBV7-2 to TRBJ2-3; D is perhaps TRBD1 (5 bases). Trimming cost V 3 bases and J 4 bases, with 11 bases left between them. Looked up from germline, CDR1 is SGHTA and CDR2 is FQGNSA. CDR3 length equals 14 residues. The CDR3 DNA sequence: TGTGCCAGCAGCTTCCAGGGTGTTGCAGATACGCAGTATTTT. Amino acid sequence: CASSFQGVADTQYF.

In nucleotides, the CDR3 is TGTGCCAGCAGTTACGGCTCAGACAATCAGCCCCAGCATTTT. This sequence encodes CASSYGSDNQPQHF. This chain uses TRBV6-5 with TRBJ1-5; D is uncertain. This CDR3 has 14 residues. The V gene's germline CDR1 is MNHEY and CDR2 SVGAGI. With 2 bases removed from V and 3 bases from J, the gap between germline ends came to 8 bases.